Described below is a single T cell receptor (beta chain) sequence and its context. Its antigen is currently unknown. The sample is drawn from a study of cytomegalovirus exposure and HLA in healthy donors. Notes on the study in general: An analysis was carried out later, and it reportedly showed fewer N-insertions in an Asian-associated ancestry cluster than the approximately 660-donor mean. In vitro experiments confirmed that a few CMV-associated chains were specific for CMV antigens.

The study ran its PCR with 60 Vbeta and 13 Jbeta primers. TCRdb's table, derived via immunoSEQ multiplex PCR, lists solely in-frame clones and lacks some. The profile shows 90,000 to 110,000 clones, 83% of them singletons. The V segment lost 5 bases and the J segment 4 bases; nucleotides outside the gene matches: 12. CDR3 length: 16 amino acids. In germline, CDR1 is SEHNR, CDR2 FQNEAQ (reference sequence). The J gene is TRBJ2-7, the V gene TRBV7-9; TRBD1 matches 9 bases. The material sequenced was PBMCs. The clonotype originates from a man aged 18 to 30 in good health and CMV-seronegative. The CDR3 DNA sequence: TGTGCCAGCAGCCCAGAGGTAGGGACAGGGAATTACGAGCAGTACTTC. This gives the protein CASSPEVGTGNYEQYF. The whole variable domain, remainder taken from reference TRBV7-9 and TRBJ2-7, is DTGVSQNPRHKITKRGQNVTFRCDPISEHNRLYWYRQTLGQGPEFLTYFQNEAQLEKSRLLSDRFSAERPKGSFSTLEIQRTEQGDSAMYLCASSPEVGTGNYEQYFGPGTRLTVT.